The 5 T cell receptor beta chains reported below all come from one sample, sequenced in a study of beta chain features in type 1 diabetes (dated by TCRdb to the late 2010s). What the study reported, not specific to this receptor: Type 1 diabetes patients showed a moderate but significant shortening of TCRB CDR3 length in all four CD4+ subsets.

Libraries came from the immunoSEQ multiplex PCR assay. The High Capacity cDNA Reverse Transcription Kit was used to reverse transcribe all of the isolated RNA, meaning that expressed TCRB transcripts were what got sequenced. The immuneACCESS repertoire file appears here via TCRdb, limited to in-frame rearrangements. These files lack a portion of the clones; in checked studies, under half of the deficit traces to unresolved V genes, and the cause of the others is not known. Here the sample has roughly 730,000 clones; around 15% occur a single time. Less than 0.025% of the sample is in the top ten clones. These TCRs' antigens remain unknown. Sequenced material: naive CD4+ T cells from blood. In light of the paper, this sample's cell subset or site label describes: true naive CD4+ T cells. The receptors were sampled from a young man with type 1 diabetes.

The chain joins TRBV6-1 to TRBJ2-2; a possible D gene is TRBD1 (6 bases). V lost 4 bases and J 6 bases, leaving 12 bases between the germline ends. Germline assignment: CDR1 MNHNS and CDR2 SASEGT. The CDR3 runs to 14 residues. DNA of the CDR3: TGTGCCAGCAGTGCCCTCAGGGGATCCGGGGAGCTGTTTTTT. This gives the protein CASSALRGSGELFF.

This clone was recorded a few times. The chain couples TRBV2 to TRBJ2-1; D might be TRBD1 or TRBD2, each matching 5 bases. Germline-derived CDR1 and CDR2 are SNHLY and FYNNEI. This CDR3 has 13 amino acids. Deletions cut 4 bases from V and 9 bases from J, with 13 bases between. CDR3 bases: TGTGCCAGCAGTGGGGACCCCTTGGGTGAGCAGTTCTTC. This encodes CASSGDPLGEQFF.

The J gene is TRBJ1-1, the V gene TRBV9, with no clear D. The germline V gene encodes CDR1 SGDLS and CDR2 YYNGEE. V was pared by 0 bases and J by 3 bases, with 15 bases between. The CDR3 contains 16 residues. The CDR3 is CASSVGVAQWDTEAFF. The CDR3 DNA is TGTGCCAGCAGCGTAGGGGTTGCCCAATGGGACACTGAAGCTTTCTTT.

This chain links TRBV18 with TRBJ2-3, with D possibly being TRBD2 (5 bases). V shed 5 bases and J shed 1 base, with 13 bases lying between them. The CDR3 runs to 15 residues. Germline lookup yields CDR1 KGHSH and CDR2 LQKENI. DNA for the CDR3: TGTGCCAGCTCATTCGAAACTAGTGGCACAGATACGCAGTATTTT. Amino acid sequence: CASSFETSGTDTQYF.

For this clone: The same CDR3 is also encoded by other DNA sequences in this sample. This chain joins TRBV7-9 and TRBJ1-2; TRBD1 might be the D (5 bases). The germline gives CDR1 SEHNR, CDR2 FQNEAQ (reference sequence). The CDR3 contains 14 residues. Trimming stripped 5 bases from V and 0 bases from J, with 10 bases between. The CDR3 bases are TGTGCCAGCAGCCCTGGGACGGCTAACTATGGCTACACCTTC. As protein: CASSPGTANYGYTF.